This T cell receptor (beta chain) was recorded in a study of blood T cell repertoires in COVID-19. Overall study context: The origin of the acute and convalescent COVID-19 samples was the United States, Italy and Spain. PBMCs, B-cell-depleted T cells, or T cells provided the cDNA or gDNA that made up the material.

Original methodology: Quantification of nucleated cells was approximated via reference gene primer amplification. Only in-frame clones appear in the TCRdb table, and some are missing; sequencing was by immunoSEQ multiplex PCR. V and J calls and clone size are given by that table; D and trimming were obtained from the DNA. Among hundreds of thousands of clones listed, about 83% were seen once. The sequence derives from a woman aged 45 to 65 with acute or convalescent COVID-19. Sequencing was carried out using peripheral blood.

This CDR3 reads CASSSDREEAFF. The CDR3 nucleotides read TGCGCCAGCAGCTCGGACAGGGAAGAAGCTTTCTTT. V gene TRBV5-1 combines with J gene TRBJ1-1; the match to TRBD1 covers 8 bases. The CDR3 runs to 12 residues. CDR1 SGHRS and CDR2 YFSETQ come from the germline V gene. Trimming cost V 3 bases and J 8 bases; bases outside gene matches: 3.